Presented here are 9 T cell receptor beta chains from one specimen sequenced in a study of response to subunit inactivated influenza vaccine. TCRdb used MiXCR to reprocess the RT-PCR reads, holding one entry per CDR3 protein. The sample lists approximately 530,000 distinct CDR3 sequences, approximately 7.2% occurring once. The sequencing here drew on PBMCs from blood, taken around 2 years after vaccination. The receptors derive from a man between 50 and 69 years old who received an inactivated influenza vaccine.

There are many counts of this clonotype. This sequence joins TRBV7-8 and TRBJ1-3; no firm D call. The CDR3 has 14 amino acids. Germline lookup yields CDR1 SGHVS and CDR2 FQNEAQ. Between the trimmed V and J ends, which lost 1 base and 0 bases, there was a span of 4 bases. CDR3 residues: CASSLGISGNTIYF. The CDR3, as DNA: TGTGCCAGCAGCTTAGGGATCTCTGGAAACACCATATATTTT.

This clonotype came up many times. V and J are TRBV12-3 or TRBV12-4 and TRBJ1-2; D possibly corresponds to TRBD1 (5 bases). CDR3 length equals 12 residues. V was clipped by 7 bases and J by 3 bases, with 9 bases between them. The CDR3 loop is CASTATDYGYTF. The CDR3 coding sequence is TGTGCCAGCACCGCGACAGACTATGGCTACACCTTC.

This chain connects TRBV24-1 to TRBJ2-1; TRBD2 matches 10 bases. The CDR3 loop spans 17 amino acids. Germline CDR1 reads KGHDR; CDR2 reads SFDVKD. J was trimmed by 4 bases and V by 3 bases; bases with no gene match: 8. CDR3 amino acids: CATSDPGLADEYNEQFF. The CDR3 bases are TGTGCCACCAGTGATCCTGGACTAGCGGACGAATACAATGAGCAGTTCTTC.

This clonotype was counted between two and nine times. Written as DNA, the CDR3 is TGTGCCAGCACAGACGCCTACAGGGGGTCCACCGGGGAGCTGTTTTTT. The encoded protein is CASTDAYRGSTGELFF. The V gene is TRBV6-1, the J gene TRBJ2-2; 8 bases map to TRBD1. V dropped 7 bases and J dropped 4; count of bases not matched to a gene: 11. Germline assignment: CDR1 MNHNS and CDR2 SASEGT. The CDR3 runs 16 residues.

Many counts were recorded for this clonotype. The chain is built from TRBV10-3 and TRBJ2-5; 7 bases align to TRBD2. CDR3 length equals 15 residues. V lost 0 bases, J lost 9 bases, and 10 bases stayed unmatched. From germline, CDR1 is ENHRY and CDR2 SYGVKD. The CDR3 region has the DNA TGTGCCATCAGTGAGTCGGAAGGACTGGCGGGGGCCCAGTACTTC. It codes for CAISESEGLAGAQYF.

This clonotype was observed at least ten times. V usage is TRBV7-2 and J usage is TRBJ2-7, with TRBD1 as a possible D gene (6 bases). There are 15 residues in the CDR3. Germline assignment: CDR1 SGHTA and CDR2 FQGNSA. The V end lost 4 bases, the J end lost 0 bases, and 13 bases lay between the germline ends. The CDR3 region is CASSSETGSSYEQYF. CDR3 in DNA: TGTGCCAGCAGCTCGGAAACAGGGAGCTCCTACGAGCAGTACTTC.

This clonotype showed up just a few times. The V gene is TRBV7-2, the J gene TRBJ2-3, with 10 nucleotides matching TRBD2. Per the germline V gene, CDR1 is SGHTA and CDR2 is FQGNSA. This CDR3 comprises 15 residues. V shed 2 bases and J 8 bases; nucleotides not matched to a gene: 7. The DNA of the CDR3 is TGTGCCAGCAGCTTAAGCGGGAGGGCCCTCAGTACGCAGTATTTT. Its protein is CASSLSGRALSTQYF.

This clonotype was counted at least ten times. The V call is TRBV11-2, the J call TRBJ2-5; D unclear. The CDR3 spans 15 residues. V lost 2 bases, J lost 3 bases, and 13 bases lay in between. Germline-derived CDR1 and CDR2 are SGHAT and FQNNGV. The CDR3 DNA reads as TGTGCCAGCAGCTTAAATCTTTGGGCCGAAGAGACCCAGTACTTC. Translation: CASSLNLWAEETQYF. Full variable domain (missing parts from reference TRBV11-2 and TRBJ2-5): EAGVAQSPRYKIIEKRQSVAFWCNPISGHATLYWYQQILGQGPKLLIQFQNNGVVDDSQLPKDRFSAERLKGVDSTLKIQPAKLEDSAVYLCASSLNLWAEETQYFGPGTRLLVL.

Only a few counts were recorded for this clonotype. V is TRBV4-2 and J is TRBJ2-1; D uncertain. Germline values: CDR1 LGHNA, CDR2 YNFKEQ. The V end lost 1 base, the J end lost 4 bases, and 8 bases lay between the germline ends. The CDR3 covers 14 residues. In DNA form, the CDR3 reads TGTGCCAGCAGCCAAGTAACGGATTACAATGAGCAGTTCTTC. It translates to CASSQVTDYNEQFF.